The T cell receptor (beta chain) described here comes from a study of patients and donors after allogeneic stem cell transplantation. This clonotype was counted at least ten times. A single record per CDR3 protein comes from TCRdb applying MiXCR to the RT-PCR reads. The repertoire holds 70,000 or so distinct CDR3 sequences, with more than 20% as singletons. This CDR3 comprises 13 residues. Germline assignment: CDR1 DFQATT and CDR2 SNEGSKA (reference sequence). Trimming removed 0 bases at V and 5 bases at J, with 10 bases between. The source material was blood, either unsorted or a sorted T cell fraction (not recorded which). This chain joins TRBV20-1 and TRBJ1-2; D uncertain. This clonotype originated in a human donor who was either an allogeneic HSCT recipient or a stem cell or donor lymphocyte infusion donor (not recorded which). It is not recorded whose cells these are; they may come from a transplant donor. The chain's CDR3 is CSARDSDTYGYTF. The CDR3 bases are TGCAGTGCTAGAGATTCCGACACGTATGGCTACACCTTC.